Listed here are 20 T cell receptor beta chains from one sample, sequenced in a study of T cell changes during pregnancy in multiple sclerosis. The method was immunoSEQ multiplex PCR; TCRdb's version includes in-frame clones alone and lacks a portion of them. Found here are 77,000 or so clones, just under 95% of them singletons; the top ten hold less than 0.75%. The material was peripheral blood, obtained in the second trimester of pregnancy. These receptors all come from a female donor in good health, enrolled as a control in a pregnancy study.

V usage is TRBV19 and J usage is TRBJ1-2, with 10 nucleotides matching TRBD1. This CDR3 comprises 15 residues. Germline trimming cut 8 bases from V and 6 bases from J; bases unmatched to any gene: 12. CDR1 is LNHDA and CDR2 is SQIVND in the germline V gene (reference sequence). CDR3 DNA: TGTGCCAGTGGACCTAGGGACAGGGGACAGGATGGCTACACCTTC. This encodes CASGPRDRGQDGYTF.

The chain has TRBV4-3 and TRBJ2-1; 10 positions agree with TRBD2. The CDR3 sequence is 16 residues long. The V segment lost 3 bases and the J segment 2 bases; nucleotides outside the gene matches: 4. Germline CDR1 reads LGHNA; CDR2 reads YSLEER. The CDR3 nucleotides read TGCGCCAGCAGCCAGGGAGCGGGGGGGCCCTACAATGAGCAGTTCTTC. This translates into CASSQGAGGPYNEQFF.

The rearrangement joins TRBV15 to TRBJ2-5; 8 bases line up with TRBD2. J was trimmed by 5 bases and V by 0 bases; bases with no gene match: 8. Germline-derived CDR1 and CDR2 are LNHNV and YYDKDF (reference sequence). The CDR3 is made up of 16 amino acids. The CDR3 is CATSREGTRIVETQYF. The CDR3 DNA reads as TGTGCCACCAGCAGAGAAGGGACTAGGATTGTGGAGACCCAGTACTTC.

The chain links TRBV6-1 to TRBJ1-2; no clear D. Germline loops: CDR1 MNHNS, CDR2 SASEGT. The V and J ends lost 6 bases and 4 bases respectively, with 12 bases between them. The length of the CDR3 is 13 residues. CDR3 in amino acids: CASSHTVSYGYTF. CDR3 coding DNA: TGTGCCAGCAGCCACACCGTTTCCTATGGCTACACCTTC.

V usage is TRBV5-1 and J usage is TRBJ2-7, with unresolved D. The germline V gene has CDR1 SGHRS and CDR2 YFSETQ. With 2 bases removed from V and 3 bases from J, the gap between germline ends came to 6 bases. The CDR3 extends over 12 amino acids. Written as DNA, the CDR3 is TGCGCCAGCAGCTTCGGAGACTACGAGCAGTACTTC. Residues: CASSFGDYEQYF.

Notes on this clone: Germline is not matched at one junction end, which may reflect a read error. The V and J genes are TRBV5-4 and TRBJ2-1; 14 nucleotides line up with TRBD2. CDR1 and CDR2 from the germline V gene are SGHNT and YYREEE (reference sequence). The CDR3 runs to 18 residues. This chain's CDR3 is CASRLGLAGVVFDDEQFF. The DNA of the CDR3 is TGTGCCAGCAGATTGGGACTAGCGGGGGTGGTGTTCGACGATGAGCAGTTCTTC.

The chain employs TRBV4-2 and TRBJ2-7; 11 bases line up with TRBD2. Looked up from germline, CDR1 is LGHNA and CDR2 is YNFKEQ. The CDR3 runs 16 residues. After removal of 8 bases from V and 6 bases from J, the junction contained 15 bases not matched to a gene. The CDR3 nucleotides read TGTGCCAGCCGTCTAGCGGGGGGCCCTACCCTTGGCGAGCAGTACTTC. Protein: CASRLAGGPTLGEQYF.

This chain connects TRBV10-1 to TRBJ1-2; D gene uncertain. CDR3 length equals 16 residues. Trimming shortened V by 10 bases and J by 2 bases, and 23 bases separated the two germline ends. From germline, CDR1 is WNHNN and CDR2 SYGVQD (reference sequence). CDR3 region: CATPQERPLLNYGYTF. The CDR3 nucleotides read TGCGCCACACCCCAGGAGCGGCCACTTCTGAACTATGGCTACACCTTC.

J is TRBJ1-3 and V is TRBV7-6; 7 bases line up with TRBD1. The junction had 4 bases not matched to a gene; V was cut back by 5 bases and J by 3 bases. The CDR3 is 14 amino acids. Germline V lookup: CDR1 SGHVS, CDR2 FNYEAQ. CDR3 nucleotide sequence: TGTGCCAGCAGCCCCCGGGACAGTGGAAACACCATATATTTT. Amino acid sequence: CASSPRDSGNTIYF.

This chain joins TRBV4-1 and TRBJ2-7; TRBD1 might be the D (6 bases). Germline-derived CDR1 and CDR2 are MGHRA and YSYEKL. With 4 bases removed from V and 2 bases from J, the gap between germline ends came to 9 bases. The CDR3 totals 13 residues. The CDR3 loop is CASSLTGTYEQYF. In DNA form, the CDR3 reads TGCGCCAGCAGCCTGACAGGAACCTACGAGCAGTACTTC.

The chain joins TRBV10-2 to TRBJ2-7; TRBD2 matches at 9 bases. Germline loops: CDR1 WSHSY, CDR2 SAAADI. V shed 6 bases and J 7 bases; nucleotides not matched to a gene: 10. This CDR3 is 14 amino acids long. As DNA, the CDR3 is TGCGCCAGCAGGCGCGGCGGGGGGGCGGGGGAGCAGTACTTC. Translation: CASRRGGGAGEQYF.

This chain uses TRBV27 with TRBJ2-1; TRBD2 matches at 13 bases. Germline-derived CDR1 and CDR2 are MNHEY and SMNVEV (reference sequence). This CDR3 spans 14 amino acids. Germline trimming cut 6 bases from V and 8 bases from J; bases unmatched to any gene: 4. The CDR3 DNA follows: TGTGCCAGCAGCACTAGCGGGGGGGCCGATGAGCAGTTCTTC. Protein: CASSTSGGADEQFF.

The CDR3 sequence is CASSNGTGGKFDEQFF. CDR3 in DNA: TGTGCCAGTAGTAACGGGACAGGGGGTAAATTCGATGAGCAGTTCTTC. The V gene is TRBV19, the J gene TRBJ2-1, with 11 bases aligning to TRBD1. Germline V gene lookup returns CDR1 LNHDA and CDR2 SQIVND (reference sequence). The CDR3 consists of 16 residues. Losses at the gene ends were 4 bases for V and 8 bases for J; bases not matched to a gene: 10.

The DNA of the CDR3 is TGCGCCAGCAGTTTCGACAGGGATGGGGATGAAAAACTGTTTTTT. Its translation: CASSFDRDGDEKLFF. This sequence joins TRBV4-3 and TRBJ1-4; 7 bases are shared with TRBD1. The CDR3 runs to 15 residues. In germline, CDR1 is LGHNA, CDR2 YSLEER. J gave up 6 bases and V 6 bases, and 10 bases lay outside the gene matches.

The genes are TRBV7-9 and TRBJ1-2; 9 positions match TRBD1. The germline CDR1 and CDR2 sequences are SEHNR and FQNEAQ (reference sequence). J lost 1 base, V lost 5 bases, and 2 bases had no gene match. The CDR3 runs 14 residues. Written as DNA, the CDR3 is TGTGCCAGCAGCGCGGGACAGGGTAACTATGGCTACACCTTC. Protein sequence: CASSAGQGNYGYTF.

The chain's CDR3 is CAGSVGQGDTGELFF. The CDR3 coding sequence is TGTGCCGGGTCAGTGGGACAGGGGGACACCGGGGAGCTGTTTTTT. V gene TRBV2 combines with J gene TRBJ2-2, with 11 bases that match TRBD1. V trimming: 11 bases; J trimming: 3 bases; junction bases outside the gene matches: 8. This CDR3 region has 15 residues. CDR1 is SNHLY, CDR2 FYNNEI, per germline. Looking up the rest from reference TRBV2 and TRBJ2-2 gives the full variable domain: EPEVTQTPSHQVTQMGQEVILRCVPISNHLYFYWYRQILGQKVEFLVSFYNNEISEKSEIFDDQFSVERPDGSNFTLKIRSTKLEDSAMYFCAGSVGQGDTGELFFGEGSRLTVL.

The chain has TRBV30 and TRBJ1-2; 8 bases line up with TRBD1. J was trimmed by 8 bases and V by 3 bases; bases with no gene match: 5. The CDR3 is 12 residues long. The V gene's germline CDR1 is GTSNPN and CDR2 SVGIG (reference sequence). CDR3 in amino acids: CAWRETGGGYTF. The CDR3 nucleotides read TGTGCCTGGAGGGAAACAGGGGGGGGCTACACCTTC.

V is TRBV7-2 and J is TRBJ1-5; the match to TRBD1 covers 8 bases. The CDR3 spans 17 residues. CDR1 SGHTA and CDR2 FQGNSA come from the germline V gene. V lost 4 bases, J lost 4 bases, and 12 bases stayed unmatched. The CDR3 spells CASSYDAGQGANQPQHF. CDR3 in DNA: TGTGCCAGCAGCTACGACGCGGGGCAGGGGGCTAATCAGCCCCAGCATTTT.

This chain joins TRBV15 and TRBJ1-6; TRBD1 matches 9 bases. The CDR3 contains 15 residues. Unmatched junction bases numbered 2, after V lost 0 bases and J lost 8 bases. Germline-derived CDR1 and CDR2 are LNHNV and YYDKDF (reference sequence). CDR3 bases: TGTGCCACCAGCAGAGACCGGACAGGGGATTCACCCCTCCACTTT. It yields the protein CATSRDRTGDSPLHF.

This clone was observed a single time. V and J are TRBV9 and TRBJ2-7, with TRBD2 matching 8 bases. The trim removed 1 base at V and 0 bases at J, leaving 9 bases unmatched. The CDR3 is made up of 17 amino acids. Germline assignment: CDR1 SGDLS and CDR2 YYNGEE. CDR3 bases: TGTGCCAGCAGCGTAAATAAAGGTAGCGGGGACTCCTACGAGCAGTACTTC. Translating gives CASSVNKGSGDSYEQYF. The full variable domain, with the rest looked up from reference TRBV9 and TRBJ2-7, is DSGVTQTPKHLITATGQRVTLRCSPRSGDLSVYWYQQSLDQGLQFLIQYYNGEERAKGNILERFSAQQFPDLHSELNLSSLELGDSALYFCASSVNKGSGDSYEQYFGPGTRLTVT.